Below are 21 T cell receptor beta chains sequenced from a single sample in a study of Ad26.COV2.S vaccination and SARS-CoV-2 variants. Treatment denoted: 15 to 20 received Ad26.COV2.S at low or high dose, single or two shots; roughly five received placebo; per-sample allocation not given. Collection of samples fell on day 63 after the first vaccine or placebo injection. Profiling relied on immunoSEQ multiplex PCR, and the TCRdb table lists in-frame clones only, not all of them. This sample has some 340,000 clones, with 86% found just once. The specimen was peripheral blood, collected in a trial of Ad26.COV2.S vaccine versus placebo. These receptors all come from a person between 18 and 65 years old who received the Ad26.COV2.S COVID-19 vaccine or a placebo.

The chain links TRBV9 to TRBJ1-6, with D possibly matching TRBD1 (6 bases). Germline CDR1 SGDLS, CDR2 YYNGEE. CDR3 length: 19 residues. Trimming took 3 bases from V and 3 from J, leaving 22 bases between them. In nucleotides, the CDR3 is TGTGCCAGCAGCGCATCAAAGGGGGGAAGAAACGTCTATAATTCACCCCTCCACTTT. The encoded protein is CASSASKGGRNVYNSPLHF. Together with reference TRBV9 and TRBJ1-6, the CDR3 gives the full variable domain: DSGVTQTPKHLITATGQRVTLRCSPRSGDLSVYWYQQSLDQGLQFLIQYYNGEERAKGNILERFSAQQFPDLHSELNLSSLELGDSALYFCASSASKGGRNVYNSPLHFGNGTRLTVT.

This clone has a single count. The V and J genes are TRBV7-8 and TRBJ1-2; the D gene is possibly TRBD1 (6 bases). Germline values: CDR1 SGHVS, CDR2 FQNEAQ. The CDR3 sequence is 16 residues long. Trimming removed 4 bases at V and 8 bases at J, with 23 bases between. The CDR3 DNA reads TGTGCCAGCAGCTATACGACTACAGGGATCCGAAGAGGCTACACCTTC. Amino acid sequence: CASSYTTTGIRRGYTF.

The CDR3 here is CASTNSGGANEQFF. The CDR3 DNA reads TGTGCCAGCACCAATAGCGGGGGGGCCAATGAGCAGTTCTTC. J is TRBJ2-1 and V is TRBV7-9; 11 bases fit TRBD2. V was clipped by 7 bases and J by 6 bases; unmatched bases: 5. The germline gives CDR1 SEHNR, CDR2 FQNEAQ (reference sequence). This CDR3 spans 14 amino acids.

Here the CDR3 reads CASSAWGIHYEQYF. CDR3 DNA: TGTGCCAGTAGTGCCTGGGGGATCCACTACGAGCAGTACTTC. V gene TRBV19 combines with J gene TRBJ2-7; perhaps D is TRBD1 or TRBD2 (5 bases each). Germline V gene data show CDR1 as LNHDA and CDR2 as SQIVND (reference sequence). The CDR3 consists of 14 residues. Trimming took off 5 bases at V and 3 bases at J, with 14 bases between the two ends.

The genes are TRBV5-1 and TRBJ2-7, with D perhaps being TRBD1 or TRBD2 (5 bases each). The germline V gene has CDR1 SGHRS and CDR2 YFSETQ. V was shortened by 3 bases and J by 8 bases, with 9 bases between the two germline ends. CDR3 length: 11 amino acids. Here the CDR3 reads CASSSGSQQYF. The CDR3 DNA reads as TGCGCCAGCAGCTCAGGGAGTCAGCAGTACTTC.

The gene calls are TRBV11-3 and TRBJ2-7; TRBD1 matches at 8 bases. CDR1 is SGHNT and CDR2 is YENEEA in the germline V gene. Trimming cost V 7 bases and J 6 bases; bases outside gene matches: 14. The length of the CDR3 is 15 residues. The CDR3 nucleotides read TGTGCCAGCACCACCCAGCTTAGACAGGGGTCCGAGCAGTACTTC. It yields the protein CASTTQLRQGSEQYF.

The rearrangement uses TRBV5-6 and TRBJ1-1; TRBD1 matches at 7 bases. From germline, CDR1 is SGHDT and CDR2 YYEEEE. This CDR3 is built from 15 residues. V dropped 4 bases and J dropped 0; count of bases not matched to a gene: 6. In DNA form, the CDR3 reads TGTGCCAGCAGCGGGAACAGGGGAGTGAACACTGAAGCTTTCTTT. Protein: CASSGNRGVNTEAFF.

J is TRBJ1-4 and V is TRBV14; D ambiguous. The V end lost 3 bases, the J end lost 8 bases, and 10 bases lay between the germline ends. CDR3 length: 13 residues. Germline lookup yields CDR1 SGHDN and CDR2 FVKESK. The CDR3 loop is CASSHPNREKLFF. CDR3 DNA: TGTGCCAGCAGCCATCCTAACAGAGAAAAACTGTTTTTT.

CDR3 sequence (DNA): TGTGCCTGGAGTGAGGACAGCCGACTCTATGGCTACACCTTC. It yields the protein CAWSEDSRLYGYTF. The V gene is TRBV30, the J gene TRBJ1-2; tentative D call: TRBD1 (6 bases). Per germline, CDR1 GTSNPN and CDR2 SVGIG (reference sequence). The CDR3 sequence is 14 residues long. V lost 1 base and J 4 bases, leaving 13 bases between the germline ends.

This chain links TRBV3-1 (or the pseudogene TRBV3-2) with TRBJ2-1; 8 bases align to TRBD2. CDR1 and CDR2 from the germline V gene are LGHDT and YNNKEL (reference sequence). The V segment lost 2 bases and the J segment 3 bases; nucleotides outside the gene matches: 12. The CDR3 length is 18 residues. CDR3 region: CASSQPTGGGMIYNEQFF. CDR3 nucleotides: TGTGCCAGCAGCCAACCAACCGGCGGGGGGATGATCTACAATGAGCAGTTCTTC.

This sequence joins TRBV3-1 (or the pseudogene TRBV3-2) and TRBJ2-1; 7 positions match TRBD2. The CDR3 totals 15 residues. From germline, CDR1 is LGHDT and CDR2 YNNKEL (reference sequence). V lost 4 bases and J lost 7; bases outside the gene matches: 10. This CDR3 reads CASSPSGLGGNEQFF. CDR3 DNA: TGTGCCAGCAGCCCAAGCGGGCTCGGGGGGAATGAGCAGTTCTTC.

For the CDR3, the DNA is TGTGCCAGCAGCTCATCTATTCTTTCCGGACAGCCTGAAGACTATGGCTACACCTTC. Protein sequence: CASSSSILSGQPEDYGYTF. The rearrangement uses TRBV7-9 and TRBJ1-2; D possibly corresponds to TRBD1 (6 bases). CDR1 SEHNR and CDR2 FQNEAQ come from the germline V gene (reference sequence). The CDR3 is made up of 19 amino acids. The V end lost 4 bases, the J end lost 3 bases, and 27 bases lay between the germline ends. The whole variable domain, filled in from reference TRBV7-9 and TRBJ1-2, reads DTGVSQNPRHKITKRGQNVTFRCDPISEHNRLYWYRQTLGQGPEFLTYFQNEAQLEKSRLLSDRFSAERPKGSFSTLEIQRTEQGDSAMYLCASSSSILSGQPEDYGYTFGSGTRLTVV.

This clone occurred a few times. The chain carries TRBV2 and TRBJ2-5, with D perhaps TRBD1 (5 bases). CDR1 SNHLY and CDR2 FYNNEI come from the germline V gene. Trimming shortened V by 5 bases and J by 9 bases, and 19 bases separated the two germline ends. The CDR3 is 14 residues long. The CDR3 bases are TGTGCCAGCAGTCAGCCAACGCAGCTAGGGGCCCAGTACTTC. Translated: CASSQPTQLGAQYF.

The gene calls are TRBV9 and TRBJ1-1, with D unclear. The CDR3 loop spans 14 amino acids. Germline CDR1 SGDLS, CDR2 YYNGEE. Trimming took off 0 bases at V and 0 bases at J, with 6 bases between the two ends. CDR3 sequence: CASSVGPMNTEAFF. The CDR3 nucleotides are TGTGCCAGCAGCGTAGGACCAATGAACACTGAAGCTTTCTTT.

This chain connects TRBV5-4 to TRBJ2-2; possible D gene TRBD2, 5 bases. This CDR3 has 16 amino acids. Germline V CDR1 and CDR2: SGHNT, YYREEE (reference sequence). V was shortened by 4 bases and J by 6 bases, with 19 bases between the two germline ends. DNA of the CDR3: TGTGCCAGCAGCCCTGGCGGTCTAGCCCCCCCCGGGGAGCTGTTTTTT. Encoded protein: CASSPGGLAPPGELFF.

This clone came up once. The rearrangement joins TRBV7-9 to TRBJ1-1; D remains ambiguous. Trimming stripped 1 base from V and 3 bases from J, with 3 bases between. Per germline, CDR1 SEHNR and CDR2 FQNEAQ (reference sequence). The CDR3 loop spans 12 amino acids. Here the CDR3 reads CASSLVHTEAFF. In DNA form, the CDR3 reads TGTGCCAGCAGCTTAGTGCACACTGAAGCTTTCTTT.

CDR3 nucleotide sequence: TGCGCCAGCAGTCAATCCGTCAGGGAGGGGTCCTATGGCTACACCTTC. Its protein product is CASSQSVREGSYGYTF. V usage is TRBV23-1 and J usage is TRBJ1-2; perhaps TRBD1 as D (5 bases). TRBV23-1 is recorded as an ORF, its role being uncertain. The CDR3 sequence is 16 residues long. V was pared by 0 bases and J by 4 bases, with 15 bases between.

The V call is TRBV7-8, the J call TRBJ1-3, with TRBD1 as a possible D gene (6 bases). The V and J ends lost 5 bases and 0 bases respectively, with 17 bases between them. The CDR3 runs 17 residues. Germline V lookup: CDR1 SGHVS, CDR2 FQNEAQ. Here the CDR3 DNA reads TGTGCCAGCAGCCCGCCTGTAGGACAGCGCTCTGGAAACACCATATATTTT. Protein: CASSPPVGQRSGNTIYF.

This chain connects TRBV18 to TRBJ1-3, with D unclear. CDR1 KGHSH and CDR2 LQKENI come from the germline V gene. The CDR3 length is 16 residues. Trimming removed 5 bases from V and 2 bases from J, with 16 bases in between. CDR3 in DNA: TGTGCCAGCTCATCCCCCTTCCCGAAGGCTGGAAACACCATATATTTT. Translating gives CASSSPFPKAGNTIYF.

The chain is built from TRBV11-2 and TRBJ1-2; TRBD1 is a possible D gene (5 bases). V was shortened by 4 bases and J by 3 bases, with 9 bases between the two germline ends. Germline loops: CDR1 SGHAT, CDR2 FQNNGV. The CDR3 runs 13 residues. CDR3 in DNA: TGTGCCAGCAGCTCCGACAGTGACTATGGCTACACCTTC. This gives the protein CASSSDSDYGYTF.

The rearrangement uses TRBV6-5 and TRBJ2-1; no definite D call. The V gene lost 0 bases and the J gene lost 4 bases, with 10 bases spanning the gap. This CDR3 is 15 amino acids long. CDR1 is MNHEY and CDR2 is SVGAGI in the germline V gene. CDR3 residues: CASSYSSRRYNEQFF. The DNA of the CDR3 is TGTGCCAGCAGTTACTCGTCCAGACGGTACAATGAGCAGTTCTTC.